This TCR beta chain was observed in a study of cytomegalovirus exposure and HLA in healthy donors. As for this clone: Antigen: not known.

The PCR contained 60 Vbeta and 13 Jbeta primers. Original methodology: The authors later counted approximately 80 million unique TCR beta chains, 9 million to 14 million of them shared. Some clones are missing from TCRdb's copy, which holds only in-frame ones; the method was immunoSEQ multiplex PCR. V, J and clone size reflect that table, while D and trimming were determined from the DNA. The listing contains 75,000 to 100,000 clones. CDR1 MDHEN and CDR2 SYDVKM come from the germline V gene. Trimming took off 5 bases at V and 0 bases at J, with 14 bases between the two ends. This CDR3 is 15 amino acids long. Study-wide results and caveats: In vitro checks showed that a few CMV-associated chains really do target CMV antigens. Common viral pathogens seemed to be connected with several of the most significant clusters, according to a later analysis. Previous analysis showed most TCR beta V segments were productive about 87% or about 30% of the time.

V and J are TRBV28 and TRBJ2-7; perhaps TRBD1 as D (5 bases). The receptor comes from a woman aged 55-70 years in good health and CMV-seronegative. Material: PBMCs. The CDR3 protein is CASSVLDSSSYEQYF. CDR3 DNA: TGTGCCAGCAGTGTCCTTGACAGTAGCTCCTACGAGCAGTACTTC. The entire variable domain, with the rest obtained from reference TRBV28 and TRBJ2-7, is as follows: DVKVTQSSRYLVKRTGEKVFLECVQDMDHENMFWYRQDPGLGLRLIYFSYDVKMKEKGDIPEGYSVSREKKERFSLILESASTNQTSMYLCASSVLDSSSYEQYFGPGTRLTVT.